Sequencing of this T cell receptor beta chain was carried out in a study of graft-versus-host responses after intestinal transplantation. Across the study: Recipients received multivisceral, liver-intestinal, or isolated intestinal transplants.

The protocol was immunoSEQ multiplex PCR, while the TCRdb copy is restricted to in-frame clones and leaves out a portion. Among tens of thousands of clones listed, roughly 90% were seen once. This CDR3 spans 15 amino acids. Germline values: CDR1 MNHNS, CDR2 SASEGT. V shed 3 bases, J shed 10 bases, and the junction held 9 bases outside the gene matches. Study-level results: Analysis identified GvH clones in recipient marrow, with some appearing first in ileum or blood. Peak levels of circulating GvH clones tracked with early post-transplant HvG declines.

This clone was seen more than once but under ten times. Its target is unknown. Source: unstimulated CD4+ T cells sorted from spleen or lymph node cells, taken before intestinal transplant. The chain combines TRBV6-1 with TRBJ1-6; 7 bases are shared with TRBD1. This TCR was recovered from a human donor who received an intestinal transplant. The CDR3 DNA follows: TGTGCCAGCAGTGAGGAGGGGGCATGGAAATCACCCCTCCACTTT. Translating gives CASSEEGAWKSPLHF.